A single sample gave rise to the 24 T cell receptor beta chains below, sequenced in a study of response to subunit inactivated influenza vaccine. TCRdb independently ran MiXCR on the RT-PCR reads; one entry per CDR3 protein. The table includes approximately 680,000 distinct CDR3 sequences, approximately 15% detected once. The sequencing here drew on PBMCs from blood, taken roughly 12 days after vaccination. The receptors originated from a middle-aged man who received an inactivated influenza vaccine.

In this sample, this clonotype turned up many times. This CDR3 is CASSFARNTEAFF. The CDR3 nucleotides read TGTGCCAGCAGTTTTGCGAGGAACACTGAAGCTTTCTTT. The chain combines TRBV12-3 or TRBV12-4 with TRBJ1-1; no firm D call. The CDR3 length is 13 residues. The V and J ends lost 3 bases and 1 base respectively, with 6 bases between them.

This clonotype was recorded a few times. This sequence joins TRBV11-2 and TRBJ1-3, with no clear D. V was cut by 5 bases and J by 0 bases, with 11 bases left in between. The CDR3 runs to 15 residues. Germline CDR1 and CDR2: SGHAT and FQNNGV. Written as DNA, the CDR3 is TGTGCCAGCAGCCCCCGGGCTAGCTCTGGAAACACCATATATTTT. The encoded protein is CASSPRASSGNTIYF.

V and J are TRBV5-1 and TRBJ2-3; TRBD1 matches 7 bases. The CDR3 covers 18 residues. Germline lookup yields CDR1 SGHRS and CDR2 YFSETQ. Trimming removed 1 base from V and 0 bases from J; junction bases left unmatched: 11. CDR3 sequence reads: CASSLTGTVTSSTDTQYF. Here the CDR3 DNA reads TGCGCCAGCAGCTTGACCGGGACAGTAACTTCTAGCACAGATACGCAGTATTTT.

The chain has TRBV6-5 and TRBJ2-3; D perhaps matches TRBD1 (7 bases). Germline V lookup: CDR1 MNHEY, CDR2 SVGAGI. CDR3 length: 15 amino acids. V lost 4 bases and J lost 4, with 15 bases in between. In nucleotides, the CDR3 is TGTGCCAGCAGTTTCAGGGGGGCTGGGTCAGATACGCAGTATTTT. It yields the protein CASSFRGAGSDTQYF.

In this sample, this clonotype turned up a few times. The chain employs TRBV6-1 and TRBJ2-5, with a tentative D call TRBD1 (7 bases). Germline loops: CDR1 MNHNS, CDR2 SASEGT. CDR3 length: 14 amino acids. The V end lost 7 bases, the J end lost 4 bases, and 16 bases lay between the germline ends. CDR3 coding DNA: TGTGCCAGCACTATAAACAGGGGAGGAGAGACCCAGTACTTC. Protein: CASTINRGGETQYF.

This clonotype has only a few counts. V is TRBV18 and J is TRBJ2-7; D not resolved. Between the trimmed V and J ends, which lost 3 bases and 3 bases, there was a span of 12 bases. This CDR3 contains 14 residues. Germline lookup yields CDR1 KGHSH and CDR2 LQKENI. CDR3 amino acids: CASSPPGSYYEQYF. The CDR3 coding sequence is TGTGCCAGCTCACCCCCGGGCAGCTACTACGAGCAGTACTTC.

V gene TRBV25-1 combines with J gene TRBJ2-1; D remains ambiguous. Trimming cost V 1 base and J 7 bases, with 11 bases left between them. Looked up from germline, CDR1 is MGHDK and CDR2 is SYGVNS. This CDR3 is built from 14 residues. The CDR3 bases are TGTGCCAGCAGTGAATCGGCCCAGCAGAATGAGCAGTTCTTC. Its translation is CASSESAQQNEQFF.

This clonotype appeared many times. The rearrangement uses TRBV2 and TRBJ2-1, with unresolved D. Trimming removed 5 bases from V and 10 bases from J, with 12 bases in between. CDR1 is SNHLY, CDR2 FYNNEI, per germline. The CDR3 covers 12 residues. CDR3 in amino acids: CASSLEAREQFF. DNA of the CDR3: TGTGCCAGCAGTCTCGAAGCGAGAGAGCAGTTCTTC. Full variable domain (remainder filled in from reference TRBV2 and TRBJ2-1): EPEVTQTPSHQVTQMGQEVILRCVPISNHLYFYWYRQILGQKVEFLVSFYNNEISEKSEIFDDQFSVERPDGSNFTLKIRSTKLEDSAMYFCASSLEAREQFFGPGTRLTVL.

The chain joins TRBV20-1 to TRBJ2-3, with TRBD2 matching over 9 bases. V dropped 6 bases and J dropped 3; count of bases not matched to a gene: 7. CDR1 and CDR2 (germline): DFQATT, SNEGSKA (reference sequence). The CDR3 consists of 14 residues. CDR3 DNA sequence: TGCAGTGCGGAACTTAGCGGGAGAACAGATACGCAGTATTTT. As protein: CSAELSGRTDTQYF.

This clonotype was counted between two and nine times. J is TRBJ1-1 and V is TRBV11-2; D unclear. The CDR3 has 14 residues. Germline lookup yields CDR1 SGHAT and CDR2 FQNNGV. The germline V and J ends were trimmed by 1 base and 5 bases, with 11 bases remaining between them. DNA for the CDR3: TGTGCCAGCAGCTTAGCGACAATACAGACTGAAGCTTTCTTT. This codes for CASSLATIQTEAFF.

This clonotype was counted ten times or more. A read error may produce the germline difference seen at one junction end. V and J are TRBV5-1 and TRBJ2-5; no clear D. CDR1 is SGHRS, CDR2 YFSETQ, per germline. The CDR3 contains 13 residues. The CDR3 DNA follows: TGTGCCAGCAGCTTGCGACAACAAGAGACCCAGTACTTC. Its translation is CASSLRQQETQYF. Full variable domain (rest looked up from reference TRBV5-1 and TRBJ2-5): KAGVTQTPRYLIKTRGQQVTLSCSPISGHRSVSWYQQTPGQGLQFLFEYFSETQRNKGNFPGRFSGRQFSNSRSEMNVSTLELGDSALYLCASSLRQQETQYFGPGTRLLVL.

There are a few counts of this clonotype. The V call is TRBV12-3 or TRBV12-4, the J call TRBJ2-7, with TRBD2 as a possible D gene (5 bases). The CDR3 consists of 13 residues. V was clipped by 1 base and J by 6 bases, with 10 bases between them. The chain's CDR3 is CASSLGFGVEQYF. The DNA for the CDR3 is TGTGCCAGCAGTTTAGGGTTCGGGGTCGAGCAGTACTTC.

The genes are TRBV2 and TRBJ1-5, with D unclear. Per germline, CDR1 SNHLY and CDR2 FYNNEI. The CDR3 sequence is 14 residues long. The V gene lost 3 bases and the J gene lost 7 bases, with 13 bases spanning the gap. The DNA for the CDR3 is TGTGCCAGCAGTGAGAAGCGCGGAACCCAGCCCCAGCATTTT. Its translation: CASSEKRGTQPQHF.

This clonotype was picked up many times. V and J are TRBV15 and TRBJ2-7; D possibly corresponds to TRBD1 (6 bases). Germline loops: CDR1 LNHNV, CDR2 YYDKDF (reference sequence). V shed 2 bases and J shed 2 bases, with 7 bases lying between them. This CDR3 comprises 13 residues. The DNA for the CDR3 is TGTGCCACCAGCAGACAGGGGACCTACGAGCAGTACTTC. Amino acid sequence: CATSRQGTYEQYF.

A few counts support this clonotype. V usage is TRBV12-3 or TRBV12-4 and J usage is TRBJ2-7; the D gene is possibly TRBD2 (5 bases). There are 14 residues in the CDR3. Trimming left V 5 bases short and J 5 bases short, with 16 bases between. CDR3 protein: CASSPPVAGDEQYF. The CDR3 DNA follows: TGTGCCAGCAGTCCTCCGGTTGCCGGGGACGAGCAGTACTTC.

This clonotype has only a few counts. The V gene is TRBV6-1, the J gene TRBJ2-7; 9 bases agree with TRBD1. The CDR3 has 15 amino acids. CDR1 is MNHNS and CDR2 is SASEGT in the germline V gene. The trim removed 6 bases at V and 1 base at J, leaving 7 bases unmatched. The CDR3 here is CASRRGGTGSYEQYF. For the CDR3, the DNA is TGTGCCAGCAGACGGGGCGGGACAGGGTCCTACGAGCAGTACTTC.

This clonotype was found many times. V and J are TRBV9 and TRBJ2-3; TRBD2 matches 7 bases. The CDR3 is 15 residues long. The germline V gene encodes CDR1 SGDLS and CDR2 YYNGEE. The V gene end was trimmed by 0 bases and the J gene end by 4 bases; junction bases not matched to a gene: 5. The CDR3 loop reads CASSVGEGTADTQYF. The CDR3 bases are TGTGCCAGCAGCGTAGGGGAGGGCACCGCAGATACGCAGTATTTT.

The chain recombines TRBV5-5 with TRBJ2-5; no clear D. V was shortened by 0 bases and J by 5 bases, with 8 bases between the two germline ends. CDR1 SGHKS and CDR2 YYEKEE come from the germline V gene (reference sequence). The CDR3 contains 13 residues. The CDR3 protein is CASSLGALETQYF. In DNA form, the CDR3 reads TGTGCCAGCAGCTTGGGGGCTTTGGAGACCCAGTACTTC.

The genes are TRBV12-3 or TRBV12-4 and TRBJ2-3, with 9 nucleotides matching TRBD1. This CDR3 is built from 17 residues. V trimming: 3 bases; J trimming: 0 bases; junction bases outside the gene matches: 7. For the CDR3, the DNA is TGTGCCAGCAGTTTCACACCGGGACAGGGAAGCACAGATACGCAGTATTTT. Translating it yields CASSFTPGQGSTDTQYF.

This chain links TRBV25-1 with TRBJ1-2; D remains ambiguous. Per the germline V gene, CDR1 is MGHDK and CDR2 is SYGVNS. This CDR3 has 16 amino acids. The germline V and J ends were trimmed by 2 bases and 6 bases, with 19 bases remaining between them. The CDR3 coding sequence is TGTGCCAGCAGTGAAAGGCTCGGGCCTCTCCGGCATGGCTACACCTTC. Encoded protein: CASSERLGPLRHGYTF.

Only one count was recorded for this clonotype. Its ends do not fully match the called genes, so a read error is possible. V usage is TRBV7-8 and J usage is TRBJ2-2; 8 bases line up with TRBD2. CDR3 length equals 15 residues. The V gene's germline CDR1 is SGHVS and CDR2 FQNEAQ. The CDR3 bases are TGTGCCAGCAGCCGTACGGGAGGGAACACCGTGGAGCTGTTTTTT. It encodes CASSRTGGNTVELFF.

This clonotype was seen a few times. The chain uses TRBV2 and TRBJ1-6; D not resolved. Trimming took 6 bases from V and 7 from J, leaving 10 bases between them. CDR3 length: 13 residues. CDR1 is SNHLY, CDR2 FYNNEI, per germline. CDR3 protein: CASRADGNSPLHF. CDR3 DNA sequence: TGTGCCAGCAGAGCGGACGGCAATTCACCCCTCCACTTT.

This clonotype has a count of ten or more. The chain uses TRBV12-3 or TRBV12-4 and TRBJ2-7, with TRBD2 as a possible D gene (5 bases). The CDR3 is 15 amino acids. V gave up 5 bases and J gave up 0 bases, with 14 bases separating them. The CDR3 DNA is TGTGCCAGCAGTCCCGAGGGCCTTTTCTCCTACGAGCAGTACTTC. This codes for CASSPEGLFSYEQYF.

The V call is TRBV3-1, the J call TRBJ2-1; 9 positions match TRBD2. The CDR3 is 18 amino acids. The V gene's germline CDR1 is LGHDT and CDR2 YNNKEL (reference sequence). V shed 0 bases and J 2 bases; nucleotides not matched to a gene: 8. CDR3 sequence (DNA): TGTGCCAGCAGCCAAGATAGGGCTAGCGGGACCACCTACAATGAGCAGTTCTTC. Translation gives CASSQDRASGTTYNEQFF.